This T cell receptor beta chain was documented in a study of technical replicates of blood from four donors listed by TCRdb under 2017. The method behind the library was the immunoSEQ multiplex PCR assay. Sourced from immuneACCESS, this table was stored by TCRdb with only in-frame sequences that have V and J called. A share of the clones is absent; for the studies checked, an unresolved V gene accounts for under half, and the remainder has no known explanation. The sample table shows 45,000 to 60,000 clones, and 90% to 95% are seen once. The top ten constitute around 4% of the sample. CDR1 and CDR2 are read off the germline V gene as SGDLS and YYNGEE. From its cysteine to its phenylalanine, the CDR3 spans 13 amino acids. Kept here is only the CDR3 DNA, which spans 39 bases and is read in frame from base 1. Trimming at the junction amounts to 1 base on V and 1 base on J, and the germline ends lie 2 bases apart.

On this clone: Its antigen is still unknown. There are no base qualities to consult, and no much larger clone falls within one base.

Sequences were obtained from PBMCs. The V and J genes are TRBV9 and TRBJ2-2, with the D gene not clear enough to name. This clonotype was sampled from a human donor in good health. Some clones in this sample may be carry-over from other donors' samples. The CDR3 here reads CASSVRNTGELFF. Here is the DNA: TGTGCCAGCAGCGTACGGAACACCGGGGAGCTGTTTTTT.